The source of this T cell receptor beta chain is a study of shared T cell receptors in the human thymus. Generated by immunoSEQ multiplex PCR, the TCRdb table keeps only in-frame clones and is missing some. This sample carries some 400,000 clones, 95% of them seen once, and the ten largest clones take about 0.02%. This clone was recorded once. Trimming took 1 base from V and 5 from J; bases not matched to a gene: 13. Germline V gives CDR1 SGHDT, CDR2 YYEEEE. This CDR3 contains 17 residues. This sequence joins TRBV5-6 and TRBJ2-7, with 9 bases aligning to TRBD2. The TCR originated in a human donor. Sequencing was done on a sample of thymocytes. The CDR3 reads CASSLLRLAVLLHEQYF. In DNA form, the CDR3 reads TGTGCCAGCAGCTTGCTACGACTAGCGGTTTTGCTCCACGAGCAGTACTTC.